Presented here are 13 T cell receptor beta chains from one specimen sequenced in a study of T cells in Graves' hyperthyroidism and ophthalmopathy (dated by TCRdb to between 2019 and 2020). Libraries were built with multiplex PCR. TCRdb shows the sequencer as Illumina HiSeq 2000. TCR beta CDR3 regions were amplified from RNA transcripts. A first-round RT-PCR of the TCR CDR3 used the HTBI primer set with the Qiagen OneStep RT-PCR kit. The raw public reads went through TCRdb reprocessing: fastp at Q25, MiXCR clone calling, in-frame beta chains kept. Identical CDR3 protein sequences are pooled into one entry, listed with their most common genes and DNA. A total of about 640,000 distinct CDR3 sequences appear in this sample, more than 20% of them only once. Around a third of the sample is held by the ten biggest clonotypes. Source material: blood. The receptors shown here come from a young man with Graves' ophthalmopathy.

This clonotype occurred a few times. The chain uses TRBV5-5 and TRBJ1-6; D uncertain. Germline loops: CDR1 SGHKS, CDR2 YYEKEE (reference sequence). The V gene lost 1 base and the J gene lost 7 bases, with 9 bases spanning the gap. The CDR3 runs to 14 residues. The CDR3 region has the DNA TGTGCCAGCAGCTTGAAGTCGGAAAATTCACCCCTCCACTTT. Translating it yields CASSLKSENSPLHF. The full variable domain, with the rest looked up from reference TRBV5-5 and TRBJ1-6, is DAGVTQSPTHLIKTRGQQVTLRCSPISGHKSVSWYQQVLGQGPQFIFQYYEKEERGRGNFPDRFSARQFPNYSSELNVNALLLGDSALYLCASSLKSENSPLHFGNGTRLTVT.

V is TRBV27 and J is TRBJ2-2; tentative D call: TRBD2 (5 bases). The germline V gene has CDR1 MNHEY and CDR2 SMNVEV (reference sequence). Trimming removed 5 bases at V and 4 bases at J, with 14 bases between. CDR3 length: 15 amino acids. CDR3 bases: TGTGCCAGCAGTCCTGTCAGCGGAATCACCGGGGAGCTGTTTTTT. It codes for CASSPVSGITGELFF.

This chain connects TRBV13 to TRBJ2-5; no clear D gene. Germline-derived CDR1 and CDR2 are PRHDT and FYEKMQ (reference sequence). The V gene lost 4 bases and the J gene lost 5 bases, with 11 bases spanning the gap. This CDR3 has 13 residues. The CDR3 is CASSSDAGETQYF. The CDR3 DNA is TGTGCCAGCAGCTCGGACGCCGGGGAGACCCAGTACTTC.

The chain combines TRBV12-3 or TRBV12-4 with TRBJ2-1; D remains ambiguous. Deletions cut 10 bases from V and 7 bases from J, with 17 bases between. There are 13 residues in the CDR3. CDR3 coding DNA: TGTGCCACTGGTCCAGAACAGAGGAATGAGCAGTTCTTC. Amino acid sequence: CATGPEQRNEQFF.

V usage is TRBV7-2 and J usage is TRBJ1-3; no clear D gene. V lost 6 bases and J 11 bases, leaving 17 bases between the germline ends. The length of the CDR3 is 13 residues. Germline V gene data show CDR1 as SGHTA and CDR2 as FQGNSA. Written as DNA, the CDR3 is TGTGCCAGCAGTCTCAGCTTGGCCAGCGCCATATATTTT. It yields the protein CASSLSLASAIYF.

This clonotype was found a few times. Here the CDR3 DNA reads TGTGCCTGGAGCCAGACGGGGACAGATACGCAGTATTTT. Translation gives CAWSQTGTDTQYF. This chain links TRBV30 with TRBJ2-3; the D gene is possibly TRBD2 (5 bases). V was shortened by 3 bases and J by 3 bases, with 10 bases between the two germline ends. CDR3 size: 13 residues. The germline V gene has CDR1 GTSNPN and CDR2 SVGIG (reference sequence).

In its sample, this clonotype was seen once. This may be a read error: a much more frequent sequence differs by one nucleotide. V is TRBV28 and J is TRBJ2-7; D uncertain. Trimming took off 6 bases at V and 4 bases at J, with 22 bases between the two ends. This CDR3 comprises 16 residues. Looked up from germline, CDR1 is MDHEN and CDR2 is SYDVKM. CDR3 in DNA: TGTGCCAGCAGCCTCCCCATTTCGGATGGCCTGTACGAGCAGTACTTC. It codes for CASSLPISDGLYEQYF.

The gene calls are TRBV6-1 and TRBJ2-1, with TRBD2 matching over 15 bases. The CDR3 loop spans 21 amino acids. CDR1 and CDR2 (germline): MNHNS, SASEGT. The ends lost 1 base at V and 2 bases at J; junction bases unmatched: 12. The CDR3 nucleotides read TGTGCCAGCAGTGAAGACCCAGGGGGACTAGCGGGAGGACGGGCCTACAATGAGCAGTTCTTC. Its translation: CASSEDPGGLAGGRAYNEQFF.

This clonotype was seen many times. The rearrangement links TRBV20-1 to TRBJ2-7; 11 bases line up with TRBD2. The ends lost 3 bases at V and 6 bases at J; junction bases unmatched: 7. CDR1 and CDR2 (germline): DFQATT, SNEGSKA (reference sequence). CDR3 size: 14 residues. In nucleotides, the CDR3 is TGCAGTGCTAGGCCTTCCGGGACTAGCGGCGAGCAGTACTTC. Translating it yields CSARPSGTSGEQYF.

This clonotype came up many times. This chain links TRBV2 with TRBJ2-1, with 11 bases aligning to TRBD2. The V gene's germline CDR1 is SNHLY and CDR2 FYNNEI. Unmatched junction bases numbered 3, after V lost 5 bases and J lost 0 bases. CDR3 size: 16 residues. This CDR3 reads CASSRLAGGSYNEQFF. The CDR3 DNA reads as TGTGCCAGCAGTAGGCTAGCGGGAGGCTCCTACAATGAGCAGTTCTTC.

This clonotype turned up a few times. V usage is TRBV9 and J usage is TRBJ1-3; D unclear. With 0 bases removed from V and 0 bases from J, the gap between germline ends came to 7 bases. The CDR3 sequence is 15 residues long. Germline values: CDR1 SGDLS, CDR2 YYNGEE. The CDR3 nucleotides are TGTGCCAGCAGCGTAGATTCTGACTCTGGAAACACCATATATTTT. The encoded protein is CASSVDSDSGNTIYF.

The sample holds a few counts of this clonotype. V and J are TRBV11-2 and TRBJ2-2, with 15 bases identical to TRBD2. CDR1 SGHAT and CDR2 FQNNGV come from the germline V gene. Trimming took 5 bases from V and 8 from J; bases not matched to a gene: 6. The CDR3 loop spans 16 amino acids. CDR3 protein: CASSGGLAGGGGELFF. The CDR3 nucleotides read TGTGCCAGCAGCGGGGGACTAGCGGGAGGTGGAGGGGAGCTGTTTTTT. Based on the CDR3 plus reference TRBV11-2 and TRBJ2-2, the full variable domain is EAGVAQSPRYKIIEKRQSVAFWCNPISGHATLYWYQQILGQGPKLLIQFQNNGVVDDSQLPKDRFSAERLKGVDSTLKIQPAKLEDSAVYLCASSGGLAGGGGELFFGEGSRLTVL.

The V call is TRBV6-1, the J call TRBJ2-1; D is possibly TRBD2 (5 bases). Trimming took off 2 bases at V and 3 bases at J, with 11 bases between the two ends. The length of the CDR3 is 15 residues. Germline CDR1 is MNHNS and CDR2 is SASEGT. Written as DNA, the CDR3 is TGTGCCAGCAGTGAAAGCGACTATCTCTACAATGAGCAGTTCTTC. Its translation: CASSESDYLYNEQFF.